The clone carrying this TCR beta chain appeared once. Original processing notes: For nucleated cells, counts were estimated from reference gene primer amplification. TCRdb's copy holds only in-frame clones and misses some; the assay was immunoSEQ multiplex PCR. The D gene and trimming were derived from the DNA, and the V and J assignments and clone size from that table. The sample records some 200,000 clones, roughly 80% being singletons. Germline V gene lookup returns CDR1 MNHEY and CDR2 SVGEGT. Between the trimmed V and J ends, which lost 2 bases and 4 bases, there was a span of 11 bases. CDR3 size: 14 residues. The sample comes from a study of blood T cell repertoires in COVID-19. Background on the study: Acute and convalescent COVID-19 samples came from the United States, Italy and Spain.

The source material was peripheral blood. The chain employs TRBV6-2 or TRBV6-3 and TRBJ1-1; D not resolved. This TCR derives from a woman older than 75 with acute or convalescent COVID-19. CDR3 protein: CASSYGAGITEAFF. As DNA, the CDR3 is TGTGCCAGCAGTTACGGCGCGGGAATCACTGAAGCTTTCTTT.